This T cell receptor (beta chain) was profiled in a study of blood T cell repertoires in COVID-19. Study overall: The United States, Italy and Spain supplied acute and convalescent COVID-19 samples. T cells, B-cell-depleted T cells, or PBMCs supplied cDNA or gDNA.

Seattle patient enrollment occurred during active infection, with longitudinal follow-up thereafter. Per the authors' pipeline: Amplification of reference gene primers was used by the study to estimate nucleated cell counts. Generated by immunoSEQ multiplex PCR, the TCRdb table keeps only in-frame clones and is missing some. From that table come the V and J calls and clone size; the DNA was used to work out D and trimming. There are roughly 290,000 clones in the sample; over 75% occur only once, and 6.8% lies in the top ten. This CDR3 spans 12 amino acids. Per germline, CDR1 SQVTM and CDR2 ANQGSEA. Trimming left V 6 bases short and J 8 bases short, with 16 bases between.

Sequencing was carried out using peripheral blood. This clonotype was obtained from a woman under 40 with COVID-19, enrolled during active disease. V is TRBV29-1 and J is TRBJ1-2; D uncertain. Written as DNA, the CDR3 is TGCAGCGTGGGAGAAGGAGCGCAGGGCTACACCTTC. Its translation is CSVGEGAQGYTF.